This T cell receptor (beta chain) originates from a study of blood T cell repertoires in COVID-19. On the study more broadly: Material from acute and convalescent COVID-19 was sourced from the United States, Italy and Spain. Sample material is recorded as cDNA or gDNA derived from T cells, B-cell-depleted T cells, or PBMCs.

Source study methods: For nucleated cells, counts were estimated from reference gene primer amplification. Sequencing used immunoSEQ multiplex PCR; TCRdb keeps in-frame clones, though not all of them. The V and J calls and the clone size are those of that table, but D and trimming were determined from the DNA. The sample records some 380,000 clones, roughly four fifths being singletons. This receptor was identified in a human donor with acute or convalescent COVID-19. The donor label of this sample is uncertain. Source material: peripheral blood.

CDR3 in DNA: TGTGCCAGCAGCTTAGGGGGCCTAAACAGGGGTTGGGGCTACACCTTC. Encoded protein: CASSLGGLNRGWGYTF. The chain combines TRBV7-8 with TRBJ1-2; 7 positions agree with TRBD1. Germline V lookup: CDR1 SGHVS, CDR2 FQNEAQ. There are 16 residues in the CDR3. The junction had 13 bases not matched to a gene; V was cut back by 1 base and J by 8 bases.